The T cell receptor (beta chain) described here comes from a study of T cell repertoires in aging, cancer and after chemotherapy. This clonotype is deemed medium-sized. The template was genomic DNA from peripheral blood, not RNA. Germline CDR1 reads SQVTM; CDR2 reads ANQGSEA. Trimming took off 6 bases at V and 5 bases at J, with 19 bases between the two ends. The CDR3 consists of 14 residues. Rearranged V-D-J TRB sequences were amplified with a mixed TRB-A/B primer pool. TCRdb redid the calling of the multiplex PCR reads with MiXCR, one entry per CDR3 protein. The sample shows about 9,200 distinct CDR3 sequences, more than 30% of them seen only once.

J is TRBJ2-5 and V is TRBV29-1; a weak D match, TRBD2 (5 bases). The receptor was derived from a human donor in good health. The sequenced sample consisted of blood. CDR3 DNA: TGCAGCGTCGTCCCCCGGGGATCAAAGGAGACCCAGTACTTC. Its translation: CSVVPRGSKETQYF.